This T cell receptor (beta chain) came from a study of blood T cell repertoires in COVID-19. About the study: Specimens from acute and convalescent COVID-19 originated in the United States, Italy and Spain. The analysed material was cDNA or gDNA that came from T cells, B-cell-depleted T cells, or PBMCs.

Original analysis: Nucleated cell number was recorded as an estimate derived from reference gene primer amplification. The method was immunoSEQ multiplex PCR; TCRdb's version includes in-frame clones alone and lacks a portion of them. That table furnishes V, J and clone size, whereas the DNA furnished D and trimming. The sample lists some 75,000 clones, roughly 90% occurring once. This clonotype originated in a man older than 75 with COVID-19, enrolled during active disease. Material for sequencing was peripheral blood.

The CDR3, as DNA: TGCAGCGTTGAGGGCAGTTTCTATGGCTACACCTTC. Encoded protein: CSVEGSFYGYTF. The chain employs TRBV29-1 and TRBJ1-2; no clear D gene. V was shortened by 3 bases and J by 4 bases, with 9 bases between the two germline ends. The CDR3 is 12 amino acids. From germline, CDR1 is SQVTM and CDR2 ANQGSEA.